These 10 T cell receptor beta chains share one sample of origin, sequenced in a study of blood T cell repertoires in COVID-19. Libraries were prepared by immunoSEQ multiplex PCR; TCRdb keeps only in-frame clonotypes and omits some of them. The sample records some 100,000 clones, 81% being singletons. The sequencing input was peripheral blood. The receptors stem from a man between 60 and 75 years old with acute or convalescent COVID-19.

CDR3 nucleotides: TGTGCCAGCTCACCATGGGCAGGCCACCCTCCGAACACTGAAGCTTTCTTT. Residues: CASSPWAGHPPNTEAFF. V is TRBV18 and J is TRBJ1-1; D not certain. CDR1 and CDR2 (germline): KGHSH, LQKENI. The V end was cut by 2 bases, the J end by 1 base, with 17 bases between. This CDR3 spans 17 amino acids.

J is TRBJ2-7 and V is TRBV3-1 (or the pseudogene TRBV3-2), with D tentatively TRBD2 (5 bases). The CDR3 consists of 13 residues. The V and J ends lost 3 bases and 7 bases respectively, with 13 bases between them. CDR1 and CDR2 (germline): LGHDT, YNNKEL (reference sequence). The DNA for the CDR3 is TGTGCCAGCAGCCACCGGGGATTGGGGGAGCAGTACTTC. Translating it yields CASSHRGLGEQYF.

The V gene is TRBV15, the J gene TRBJ1-5, with D uncertain. Germline assignment: CDR1 LNHNV and CDR2 YYDKDF (reference sequence). The CDR3 is 13 residues long. V was clipped by 0 bases and J by 6 bases, with 6 bases between them. The CDR3 DNA reads as TGTGCCACCAGCAGAGATTTTCTTCAGCCCCAGCATTTT. It encodes CATSRDFLQPQHF. The full variable domain, with the rest looked up from reference TRBV15 and TRBJ1-5, is DAMVIQNPRYQVTQFGKPVTLSCSQTLNHNVMYWYQQKSSQAPKLLFHYYDKDFNNEADTPDNFQSRRPNTSFCFLDIRSPGLGDTAMYLCATSRDFLQPQHFGDGTRLSIL.

The genes are TRBV9 and TRBJ2-2; unclear D gene. CDR1 is SGDLS, CDR2 YYNGEE, per germline. The CDR3 contains 14 residues. Trimming took off 1 base at V and 1 base at J, with 5 bases between the two ends. CDR3 protein: CASSVTGNTGELFF. CDR3 bases: TGTGCCAGCAGCGTAACGGGGAACACCGGGGAGCTGTTTTTT.

The gene calls are TRBV5-1 and TRBJ2-3; possibly TRBD1 for D (5 bases). Germline CDR1 SGHRS, CDR2 YFSETQ. V lost 0 bases and J 2 bases, leaving 13 bases between the germline ends. The CDR3 consists of 16 residues. The CDR3 loop is CASSLVGYRPTDTQYF. Written as DNA, the CDR3 is TGCGCCAGCAGCTTGGTAGGCTACAGGCCCACAGATACGCAGTATTTT.

This chain links TRBV19 with TRBJ2-3, with 9 nucleotides matching TRBD2. The ends lost 4 bases at V and 1 base at J; junction bases unmatched: 6. CDR1 and CDR2 (germline): LNHDA, SQIVND (reference sequence). CDR3 length: 16 amino acids. The CDR3 sequence: CASSKNSGGRTDTQYF. The CDR3 nucleotides read TGTGCCAGTAGTAAAAATAGCGGGGGCCGCACAGATACGCAGTATTTT.

This sequence joins TRBV27 and TRBJ1-4; maybe TRBD1 (5 bases). There are 14 residues in the CDR3. Germline lookup yields CDR1 MNHEY and CDR2 SMNVEV (reference sequence). V was shortened by 3 bases and J by 8 bases, with 13 bases between the two germline ends. The CDR3 region is CASSFGGGSEKLFF. DNA for the CDR3: TGTGCCAGCAGTTTTGGGGGGGGAAGCGAAAAACTGTTTTTT.

This clone was counted between two and nine times. The genes are TRBV11-2 and TRBJ2-2; TRBD2 matches 8 bases. Germline values: CDR1 SGHAT, CDR2 FQNNGV. The junction had 9 bases not matched to a gene; V was cut back by 5 bases and J by 7 bases. CDR3 length equals 15 residues. The CDR3 region has the DNA TGTGCCAGCAGCGACTCGGGACTAGTCTTCGGGGAGCTGTTTTTT. Encoded protein: CASSDSGLVFGELFF.

The chain couples TRBV2 to TRBJ2-3; weak D call: TRBD1 (8 bases). Germline values: CDR1 SNHLY, CDR2 FYNNEI. The CDR3 totals 15 residues. V was clipped by 7 bases and J by 5 bases, with 19 bases between them. The CDR3 reads CASNDPGGGGDTQYF. The CDR3 region has the DNA TGTGCCAGCAACGACCCAGGGGGCGGGGGAGATACGCAGTATTTT.

V is TRBV27 and J is TRBJ2-2; no reliable D call. V was clipped by 0 bases and J by 0 bases, with 8 bases between them. The CDR3 is made up of 16 amino acids. CDR1 is MNHEY and CDR2 is SMNVEV in the germline V gene (reference sequence). CDR3 nucleotides: TGTGCCAGCAGTTTATCTTTTAACACGAACACCGGGGAGCTGTTTTTT. Encoded protein: CASSLSFNTNTGELFF.